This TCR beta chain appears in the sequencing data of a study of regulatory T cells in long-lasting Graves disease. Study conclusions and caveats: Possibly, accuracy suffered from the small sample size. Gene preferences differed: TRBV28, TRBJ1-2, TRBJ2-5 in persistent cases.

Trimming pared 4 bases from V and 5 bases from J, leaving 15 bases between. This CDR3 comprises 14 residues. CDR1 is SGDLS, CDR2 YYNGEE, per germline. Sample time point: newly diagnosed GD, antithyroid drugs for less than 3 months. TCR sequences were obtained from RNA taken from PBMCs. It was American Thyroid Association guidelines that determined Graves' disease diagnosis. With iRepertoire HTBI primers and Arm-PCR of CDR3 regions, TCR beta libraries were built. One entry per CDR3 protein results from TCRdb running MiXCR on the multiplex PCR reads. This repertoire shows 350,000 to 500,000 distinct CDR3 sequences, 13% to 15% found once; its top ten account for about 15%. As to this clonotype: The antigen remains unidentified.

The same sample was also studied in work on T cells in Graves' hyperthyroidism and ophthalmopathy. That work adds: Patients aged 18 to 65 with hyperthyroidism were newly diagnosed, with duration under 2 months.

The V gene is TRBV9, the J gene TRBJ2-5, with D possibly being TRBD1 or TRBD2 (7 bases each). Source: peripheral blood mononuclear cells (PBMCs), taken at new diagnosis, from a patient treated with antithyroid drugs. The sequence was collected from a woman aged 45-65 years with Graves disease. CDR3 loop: CASSPGGAWETQYF. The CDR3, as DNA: TGTGCCAGCAGCCCAGGGGGGGCCTGGGAGACCCAGTACTTC. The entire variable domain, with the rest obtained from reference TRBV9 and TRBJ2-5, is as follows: DSGVTQTPKHLITATGQRVTLRCSPRSGDLSVYWYQQSLDQGLQFLIQYYNGEERAKGNILERFSAQQFPDLHSELNLSSLELGDSALYFCASSPGGAWETQYFGPGTRLLVL.